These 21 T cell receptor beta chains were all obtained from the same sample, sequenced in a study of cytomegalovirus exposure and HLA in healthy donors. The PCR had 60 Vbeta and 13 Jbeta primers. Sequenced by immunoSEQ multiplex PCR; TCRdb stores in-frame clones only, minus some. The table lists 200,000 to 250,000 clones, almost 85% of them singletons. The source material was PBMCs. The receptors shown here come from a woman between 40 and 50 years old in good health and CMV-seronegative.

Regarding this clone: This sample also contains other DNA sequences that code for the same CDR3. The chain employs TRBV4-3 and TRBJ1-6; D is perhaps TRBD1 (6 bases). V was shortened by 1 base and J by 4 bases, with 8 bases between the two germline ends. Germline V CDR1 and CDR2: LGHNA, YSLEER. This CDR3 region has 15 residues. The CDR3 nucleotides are TGCGCCAGCAGCCAAGGGCAGGGGTATAATTCACCCCTCCACTTT. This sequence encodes CASSQGQGYNSPLHF.

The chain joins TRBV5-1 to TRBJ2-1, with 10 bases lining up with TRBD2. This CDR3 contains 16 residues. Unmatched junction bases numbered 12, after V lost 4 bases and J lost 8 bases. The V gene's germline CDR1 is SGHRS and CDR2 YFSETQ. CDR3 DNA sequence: TGCGCCAGCAGCCCCCGGACTAGCGGACCTACCGATGAGCAGTTCTTC. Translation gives CASSPRTSGPTDEQFF.

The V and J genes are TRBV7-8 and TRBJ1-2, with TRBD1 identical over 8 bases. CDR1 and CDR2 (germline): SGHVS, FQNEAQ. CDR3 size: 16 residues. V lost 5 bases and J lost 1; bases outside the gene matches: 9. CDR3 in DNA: TGTGCCAGCAGCCCAGGGGGCGGAGGGAGTAACTATGGCTACACCTTC. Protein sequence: CASSPGGGGSNYGYTF.

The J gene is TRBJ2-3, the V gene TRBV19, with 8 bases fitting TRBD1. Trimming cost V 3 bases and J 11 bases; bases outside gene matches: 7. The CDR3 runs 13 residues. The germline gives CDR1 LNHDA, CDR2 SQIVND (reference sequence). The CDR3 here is CASSIDGTGMQYF. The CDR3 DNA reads TGTGCCAGTAGTATTGACGGGACAGGTATGCAGTATTTT.

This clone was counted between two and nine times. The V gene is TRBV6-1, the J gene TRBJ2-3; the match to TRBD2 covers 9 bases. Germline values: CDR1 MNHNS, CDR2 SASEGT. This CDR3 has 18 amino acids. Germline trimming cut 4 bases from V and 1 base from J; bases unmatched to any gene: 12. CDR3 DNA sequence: TGTGCCAGCAGTGTAGGCCATAGGGCGGGGGGGCGCACAGATACGCAGTATTTT. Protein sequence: CASSVGHRAGGRTDTQYF.

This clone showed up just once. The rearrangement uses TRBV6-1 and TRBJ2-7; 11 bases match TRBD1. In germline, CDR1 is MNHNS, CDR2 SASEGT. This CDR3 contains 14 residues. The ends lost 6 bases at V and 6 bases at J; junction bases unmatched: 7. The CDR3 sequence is CASSPDRGRVEQYF. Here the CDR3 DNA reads TGTGCCAGCAGCCCGGACAGGGGGCGGGTCGAGCAGTACTTC.

The chain's CDR3 is CASSQARGGTEAFF. CDR3 coding DNA: TGTGCCAGCAGCCAGGCCCGGGGGGGCACTGAAGCTTTCTTT. The V and J genes are TRBV14 and TRBJ1-1; D possibly corresponds to TRBD1 (5 bases). Trimming pared 3 bases from V and 4 bases from J, leaving 12 bases between. In germline, CDR1 is SGHDN, CDR2 FVKESK. The CDR3 totals 14 residues.

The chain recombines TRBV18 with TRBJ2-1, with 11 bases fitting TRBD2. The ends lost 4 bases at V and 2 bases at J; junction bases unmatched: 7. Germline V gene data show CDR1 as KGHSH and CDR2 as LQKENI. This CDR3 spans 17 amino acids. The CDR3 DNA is TGTGCCAGCTCACTTAGCGGGGGGGCCGGGGCCTACAATGAGCAGTTCTTC. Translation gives CASSLSGGAGAYNEQFF.

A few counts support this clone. DNA for the CDR3: TGTGCCAGCAGCTTAGGCTTACAGACAGAACCCACTGAAGCTTTCTTT. Protein: CASSLGLQTEPTEAFF. The J gene is TRBJ1-1, the V gene TRBV7-9; tentative D call: TRBD1 (5 bases). The ends were cut back, 1 base at V and 4 bases at J, with 16 bases in the middle. The germline gives CDR1 SEHNR, CDR2 FQNEAQ (reference sequence). The length of the CDR3 is 16 residues. The complete variable domain, with remaining parts taken from reference TRBV7-9 and TRBJ1-1, reads DTGVSQNPRHKITKRGQNVTFRCDPISEHNRLYWYRQTLGQGPEFLTYFQNEAQLEKSRLLSDRFSAERPKGSFSTLEIQRTEQGDSAMYLCASSLGLQTEPTEAFFGQGTRLTVV.

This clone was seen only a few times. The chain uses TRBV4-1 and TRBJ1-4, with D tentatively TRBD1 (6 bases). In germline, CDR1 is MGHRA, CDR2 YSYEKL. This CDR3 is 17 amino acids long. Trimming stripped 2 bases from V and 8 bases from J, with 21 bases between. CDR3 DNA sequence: TGCGCCAGCAGCCAAATACCGCGATCAGGGGTTTGGGAAAAACTGTTTTTT. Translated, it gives CASSQIPRSGVWEKLFF.

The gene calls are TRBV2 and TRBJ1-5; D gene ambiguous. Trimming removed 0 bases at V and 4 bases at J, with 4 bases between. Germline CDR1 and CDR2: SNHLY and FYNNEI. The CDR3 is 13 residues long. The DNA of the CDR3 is TGTGCCAGCAGTGAAGCTAAAAATCAGCCCCAGCATTTT. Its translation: CASSEAKNQPQHF.

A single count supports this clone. This chain's CDR3 is CAISEVANEQFF. For the CDR3, the DNA is TGTGCCATCAGTGAGGTAGCGAATGAGCAGTTCTTC. The chain couples TRBV10-3 to TRBJ2-1; TRBD2 might be the D (5 bases). The CDR3 is 12 amino acids. V lost 2 bases and J lost 7, with 6 bases in between. Germline CDR1 is ENHRY and CDR2 is SYGVKD.

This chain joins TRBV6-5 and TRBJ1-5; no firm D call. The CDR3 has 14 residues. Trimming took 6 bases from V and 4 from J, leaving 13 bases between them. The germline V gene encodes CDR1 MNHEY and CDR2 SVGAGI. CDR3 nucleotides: TGTGCCAGCAGCCAGGATTCGGGGAATCAGCCCCAGCATTTT. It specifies CASSQDSGNQPQHF.

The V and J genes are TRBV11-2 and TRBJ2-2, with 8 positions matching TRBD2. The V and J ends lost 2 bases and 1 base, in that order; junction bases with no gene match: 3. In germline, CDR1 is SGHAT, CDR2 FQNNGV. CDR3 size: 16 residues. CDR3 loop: CASSLNGGENTGELFF. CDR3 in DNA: TGTGCCAGCAGCTTAAACGGGGGGGAGAACACCGGGGAGCTGTTTTTT.

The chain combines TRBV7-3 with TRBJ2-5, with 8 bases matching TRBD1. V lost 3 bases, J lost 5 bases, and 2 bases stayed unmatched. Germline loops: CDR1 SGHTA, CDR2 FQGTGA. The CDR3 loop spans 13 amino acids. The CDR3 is CASSFQGAETQYF. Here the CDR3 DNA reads TGTGCCAGCAGCTTTCAGGGGGCGGAGACCCAGTACTTC.

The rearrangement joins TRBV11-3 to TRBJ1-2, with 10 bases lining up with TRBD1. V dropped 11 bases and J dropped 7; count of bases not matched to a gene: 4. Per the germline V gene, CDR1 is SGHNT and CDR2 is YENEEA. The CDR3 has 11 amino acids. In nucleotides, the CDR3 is TGTGCCGTCGACAGGGGGCTTGGCTACACCTTC. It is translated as CAVDRGLGYTF. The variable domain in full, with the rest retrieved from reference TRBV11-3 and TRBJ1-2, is EAGVVQSPRYKIIEKKQPVAFWCNPISGHNTLYWYLQNLGQGPELLIRYENEEAVDDSQLPKDRFSAERLKGVDSTLKIQPAELGDSAVYLCAVDRGLGYTFGSGTRLTVV.

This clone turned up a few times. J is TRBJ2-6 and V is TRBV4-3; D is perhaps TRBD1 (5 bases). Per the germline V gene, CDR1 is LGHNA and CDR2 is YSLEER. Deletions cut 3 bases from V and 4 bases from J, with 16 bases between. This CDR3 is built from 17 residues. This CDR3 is CASSQKSTGTGANVLTF. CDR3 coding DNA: TGCGCCAGCAGCCAGAAATCCACAGGTACCGGGGCCAACGTCCTGACTTTC.

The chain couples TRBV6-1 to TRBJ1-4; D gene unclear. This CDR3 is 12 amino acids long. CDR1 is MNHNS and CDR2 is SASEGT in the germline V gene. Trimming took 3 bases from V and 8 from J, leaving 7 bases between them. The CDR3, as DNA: TGTGCCAGCAGTGAGGTGCGGGAAAAACTGTTTTTT. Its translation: CASSEVREKLFF.

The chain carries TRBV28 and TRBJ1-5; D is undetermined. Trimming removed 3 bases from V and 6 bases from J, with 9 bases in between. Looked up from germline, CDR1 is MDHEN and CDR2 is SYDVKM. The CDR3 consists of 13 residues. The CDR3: CASSFSRGQPQHF. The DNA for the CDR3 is TGTGCCAGCAGTTTTTCGAGAGGTCAGCCCCAGCATTTT.

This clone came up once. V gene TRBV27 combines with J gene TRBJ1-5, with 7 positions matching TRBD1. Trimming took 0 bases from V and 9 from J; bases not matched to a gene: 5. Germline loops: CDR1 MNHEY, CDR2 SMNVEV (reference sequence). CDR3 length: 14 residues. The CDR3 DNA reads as TGTGCCAGCAGTTTATCAGGGGGCGGGCGGCCCCAGCATTTT. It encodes CASSLSGGGRPQHF.

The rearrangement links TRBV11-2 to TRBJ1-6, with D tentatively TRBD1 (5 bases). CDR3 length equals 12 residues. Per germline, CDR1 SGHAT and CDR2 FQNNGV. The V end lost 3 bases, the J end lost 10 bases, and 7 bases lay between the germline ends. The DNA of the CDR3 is TGTGCCAGCAGCTTGGGGGGGTCACCCCTCCACTTT. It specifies CASSLGGSPLHF.